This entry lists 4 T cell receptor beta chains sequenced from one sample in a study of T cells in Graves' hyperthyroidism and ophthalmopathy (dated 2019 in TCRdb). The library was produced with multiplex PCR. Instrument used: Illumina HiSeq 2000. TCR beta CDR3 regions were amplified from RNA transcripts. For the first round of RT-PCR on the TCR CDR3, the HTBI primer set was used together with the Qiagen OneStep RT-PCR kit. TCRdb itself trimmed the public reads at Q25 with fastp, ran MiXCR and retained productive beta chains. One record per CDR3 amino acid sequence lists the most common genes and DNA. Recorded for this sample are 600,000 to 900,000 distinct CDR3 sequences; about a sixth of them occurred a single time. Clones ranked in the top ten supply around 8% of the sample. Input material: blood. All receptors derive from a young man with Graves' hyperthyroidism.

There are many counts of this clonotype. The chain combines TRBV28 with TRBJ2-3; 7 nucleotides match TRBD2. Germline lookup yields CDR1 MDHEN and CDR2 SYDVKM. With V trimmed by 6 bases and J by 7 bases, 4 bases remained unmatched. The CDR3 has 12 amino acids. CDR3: CASSTSAYTQYF. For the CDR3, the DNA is TGTGCCAGCAGCACTAGCGCGTATACGCAGTATTTT.

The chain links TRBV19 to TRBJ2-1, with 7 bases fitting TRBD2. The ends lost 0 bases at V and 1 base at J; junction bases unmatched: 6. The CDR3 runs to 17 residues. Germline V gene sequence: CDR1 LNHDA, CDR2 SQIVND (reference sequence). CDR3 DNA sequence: TGTGCCAGTAGTATAGATGGGGGAGGGATATCCTACAATGAGCAGTTCTTC. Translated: CASSIDGGGISYNEQFF.

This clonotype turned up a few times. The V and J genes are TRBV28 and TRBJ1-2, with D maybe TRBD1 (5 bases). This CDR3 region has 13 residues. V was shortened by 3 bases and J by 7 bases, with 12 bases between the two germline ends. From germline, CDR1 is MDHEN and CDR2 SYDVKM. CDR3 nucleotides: TGTGCCAGCAGTTTTAAGGGGTCTAGTGGCTACACCTTC. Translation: CASSFKGSSGYTF.

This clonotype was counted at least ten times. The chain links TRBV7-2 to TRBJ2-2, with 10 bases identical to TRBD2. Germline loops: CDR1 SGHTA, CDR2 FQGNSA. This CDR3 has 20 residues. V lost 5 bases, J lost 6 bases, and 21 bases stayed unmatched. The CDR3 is CASSLPLAGAPGLSAGELFF. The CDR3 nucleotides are TGTGCCAGCAGCCTCCCCCTAGCGGGAGCCCCCGGGCTTAGCGCCGGGGAGCTGTTTTTT.